The source of this T cell receptor (beta chain) is a study of memory CD4+ T cells and cytomegalovirus serostatus. Across the study: Donors were healthy Belgian adults, 10 or so CMV seropositive and about two dozen seronegative. Overall study findings and caveats: CD4+ memory repertoires contained about two fifths of the 164 reported CMV TCRbeta sequences.

This clone was picked up a small number of times. Its antigen is as yet unknown. Authors' analysis steps: After removing out-of-frame reads, around 2 million distinct TCRbeta sequences remained. Assay: immunoSEQ multiplex PCR; the TCRdb copy retains only in-frame clones and omits some. V and J calls and clone size are copied from that table; D and trimming were computed from the DNA. The table shows roughly 45,000 clones, with 65% to 80% occurring only once. Losses at the gene ends were 1 base for V and 6 bases for J; bases not matched to a gene: 5. The CDR3 is 15 residues long. Germline CDR1 LNHNV, CDR2 YYDKDF (reference sequence). The sort gate was single viable CD3+CD4+CD8-CD45RO+ cells for memory CD4+ T cells.

The TCR was taken from an adult in good health and CMV-seronegative. The sample was memory CD4+ T cells from blood. The chain employs TRBV15 and TRBJ1-4, with 7 positions matching TRBD1. In DNA, the CDR3 is TGTGCCACCAGCAGAGCTTCGACAGGGCATGAAAAACTGTTTTTT. Its protein is CATSRASTGHEKLFF.